This T cell receptor beta chain was captured by sequencing in a study of spatial heterogeneity in lung cancer. Germline V gene sequence: CDR1 MNHNS, CDR2 SASEGT. This CDR3 is built from 15 residues. J lost 4 bases, V lost 1 base, and 4 bases had no gene match. Broader study findings: Intratumoral expanded alpha and beta TCR counts were found to track tumor mutation counts.

Time point denoted: sample taken at primary tumor resection. Untreated early-stage non-small cell lung cancer patients, approximately 79 in total, were the donors. Whole RNA, isolated from tumor, nontumor lung or frozen PBMC, was sequenced without prior sorting. TCR cDNA molecules were tagged individually, and each one carried a unique molecular identifier. TCRdb passed the 5' RACE reads through MiXCR, listing each CDR3 protein once. The sample records around 4,300 distinct CDR3 sequences, over 6.5% being singletons. This clonotype is medium-sized (0.01 to 0.1%) within its sample. Its antigen is as yet unknown.

The material sequenced was lung tumor tissue, taken at surgery. V gene TRBV6-1 combines with J gene TRBJ1-5, with 7 bases lining up with TRBD1. The sequence was collected from a male donor with early-stage non-small cell lung cancer. The DNA for the CDR3 is TGTGCCAGCAGTGAAGAGGGGACAGTGAATCAGCCCCAGCATTTT. This sequence encodes CASSEEGTVNQPQHF.